The T cell receptor beta chain described here comes from a study of cytomegalovirus exposure and HLA in healthy donors. Trimming took 1 base from V and 1 from J; bases not matched to a gene: 3. Germline CDR1 SGHTA, CDR2 FQGNSA. The CDR3 loop spans 16 amino acids. Primers for the PCR totalled 60 Vbeta and 13 Jbeta. The assay was immunoSEQ multiplex PCR, and TCRdb's table has in-frame clones only and misses some. The repertoire table contains roughly 46,000 clones. Overall study findings and caveats: Of the V segments, some could not be distinguished, including TRBV6-2 and TRBV6-3, and were excluded.

Of note for this clone: The antigen is undetermined.

The sequence was collected from a woman aged 40-49 years in good health and CMV-seronegative. The chain couples TRBV7-2 to TRBJ1-1; 10 nucleotides line up with TRBD1. Specimen: PBMCs. DNA for the CDR3: TGTGCCAGCAGCTTAGGGGACAGGGGACGGAACACTGAAGCTTTCTTT. Encoded protein: CASSLGDRGRNTEAFF.